One and the same sample provided the 15 T cell receptor beta chains below, sequenced in a study of beta chain features in type 1 diabetes. The study, taken as a whole, reports: People with Type 1 diabetes carried modestly yet significantly shorter TCRB CDR3s in all four CD4+ subsets.

As every portion of the isolated RNA was reverse transcribed, the sequencing read expressed TCRB transcripts. The data were produced by immunoSEQ multiplex PCR, yet TCRdb's version contains in-frame clones alone and is incomplete. The repertoire includes over 200,000 clones, about 11% of them detected once, and over 0.015% sits in the top ten. Their antigen targets remain unknown. Sequenced input: naive CD4+ T cells from blood. The receptors originated from a man under 40 with type 1 diabetes.

The rearrangement links TRBV28 to TRBJ1-2; tentative D call: TRBD1 (5 bases). Germline assignment: CDR1 MDHEN and CDR2 SYDVKM. With 6 bases removed from V and 3 bases from J, the gap between germline ends came to 11 bases. There are 13 residues in the CDR3. CDR3 DNA: TGTGCCAGCAGCAGGGTGGAATACTATGGCTACACCTTC. Residues: CASSRVEYYGYTF.

The chain links TRBV19 to TRBJ2-7; possibly TRBD1 for D (5 bases). CDR1 and CDR2 from the germline V gene are LNHDA and SQIVND (reference sequence). V was shortened by 4 bases and J by 6 bases, with 10 bases between the two germline ends. There are 12 residues in the CDR3. CDR3 residues: CASSTSGPEQYF. In DNA, the CDR3 is TGTGCCAGTAGTACCTCAGGGCCCGAGCAGTACTTC. Full variable domain (missing parts from reference TRBV19 and TRBJ2-7): DGGITQSPKYLFRKEGQNVTLSCEQNLNHDAMYWYRQDPGQGLRLIYYSQIVNDFQKGDIAEGYSVSREKKESFPLTVTSAQKNPTAFYLCASSTSGPEQYFGPGTRLTVT.

The V and J genes are TRBV20-1 and TRBJ1-1, with a possible D match to TRBD1 (6 bases). This CDR3 is 11 amino acids long. Germline V lookup: CDR1 DFQATT, CDR2 SNEGSKA (reference sequence). In nucleotides, the CDR3 is TGCAGCACGGACACAGGGCGGGCAGCTTTCTTT. Amino acids: CSTDTGRAAFF.

This chain links TRBV6-6 with TRBJ1-5, with 8 positions matching TRBD1. The V gene end was trimmed by 9 bases and the J gene end by 4 bases; junction bases not matched to a gene: 14. The CDR3 covers 16 residues. Germline loops: CDR1 MNHNY, CDR2 SVGAGI (reference sequence). The CDR3 DNA reads TGTGCCAGTTGGGATACCCGACAGGGGCGTAATCAGCCCCAGCATTTT. Its translation: CASWDTRQGRNQPQHF.

V usage is TRBV7-9 and J usage is TRBJ2-4, with D possibly TRBD2 on 6 matching bases. CDR1 and CDR2 (germline): SEHNR, FQNEAQ (reference sequence). Trimming stripped 1 base from V and 1 base from J, with 11 bases between. This CDR3 region has 16 residues. As DNA, the CDR3 is TGTGCCAGCAGCTTAGGTGCGGGGACGGCCAAAAACATTCAGTACTTC. Residues: CASSLGAGTAKNIQYF. The complete variable domain, with remaining parts taken from reference TRBV7-9 and TRBJ2-4, reads DTGVSQNPRHKITKRGQNVTFRCDPISEHNRLYWYRQTLGQGPEFLTYFQNEAQLEKSRLLSDRFSAERPKGSFSTLEIQRTEQGDSAMYLCASSLGAGTAKNIQYFGAGTRLSVL.

This clone was recorded a few times. CDR3 DNA: TGTGCCAGCAGAGGGGCGACTAGCGCCGAGCAGTACTTC. It encodes CASRGATSAEQYF. The V gene is TRBV2, the J gene TRBJ2-7, with 8 positions matching TRBD2. Germline V gene sequence: CDR1 SNHLY, CDR2 FYNNEI. This CDR3 is 13 amino acids long. V shed 6 bases and J 6 bases; nucleotides not matched to a gene: 7.

Points on this clone: A junction boundary mismatches the germline segment, possibly from a read error. The identical CDR3 is also encoded by other nucleotide sequences in the sample. The chain employs TRBV18 and TRBJ2-5, with 11 nucleotides matching TRBD2. The CDR3 is 15 amino acids. Germline V CDR1 and CDR2: KGHSH, LQKENI. DNA for the CDR3: TGTGCCAGCTCCCCACTAGCGGGGGACCAAGAGACCCAGTACTTC. Amino acid sequence: CASSPLAGDQETQYF. Using reference TRBV18 and TRBJ2-5 for the parts outside the CDR3, the full variable domain is NAGVMQNPRHLVRRRGQEARLRCSPMKGHSHVYWYRQLPEEGLKFMVYLQKENIIDESGMPKERFSAEFPKEGPSILRIQQVVRGDSAAYFCASSPLAGDQETQYFGPGTRLLVL.

This sequence joins TRBV5-4 and TRBJ1-4, with TRBD1 identical over 10 bases. J was trimmed by 8 bases and V by 4 bases; bases with no gene match: 5. The CDR3 runs 14 residues. Per the germline V gene, CDR1 is SGHNT and CDR2 is YYREEE (reference sequence). As DNA, the CDR3 is TGTGCCAGCAGCCCCGGACAGGGGGACGAAAAACTGTTTTTT. Translating gives CASSPGQGDEKLFF.

This clone was recorded a few times. The rearrangement uses TRBV25-1 and TRBJ2-5; D uncertain. Trimming stripped 5 bases from V and 5 bases from J, with 12 bases between. CDR1 MGHDK and CDR2 SYGVNS come from the germline V gene. The CDR3 has 13 residues. Written as DNA, the CDR3 is TGTGCCAGCAGTCCAGGTTCTACGGAGACCCAGTACTTC. Translated, it gives CASSPGSTETQYF.

The sample holds a few counts of this clone. This rearrangement joins TRBV5-8 to TRBJ1-1; TRBD1 aligns across 9 bases. Germline V lookup: CDR1 SGHTS, CDR2 YDEGEE. Trimming removed 2 bases from V and 9 bases from J; junction bases left unmatched: 2. This CDR3 has 12 amino acids. CDR3 sequence reads: CASSFGQGKAFF. The CDR3 DNA is TGTGCCAGCAGCTTCGGACAGGGGAAAGCTTTCTTT.

As regards this clone: Without the conserved terminal phenylalanine or tryptophan, this CDR3 likely stems from a read error. No DNA is shown, since the ends of the CDR3 on it are uncertain; the CDR3 is the one TCRdb lists. The chain has TRBV7-2 and TRBJ1-5; the table calls TRBD1, which could not be checked here. The CDR3 comprises 13 residues, both ends counted. CDR1 and CDR2 (germline): SGHTA, FQGNSA. Here the CDR3 reads CASSAIGQGRVEV.

In its sample, this clone was seen a few times. The chain has TRBV12-5 and TRBJ2-5; the D gene is possibly TRBD2 (7 bases). CDR1 is LGHNT and CDR2 is FRNRAP in the germline V gene. The CDR3 has 12 residues. Trimming left V 7 bases short and J 3 bases short, with 9 bases between. For the CDR3, the DNA is TGTGCTAGTGAGGGGGGGGAAGAGACCCAGTACTTC. Translated, it gives CASEGGEETQYF.

This clone was counted a few times. The CDR3 region is CASSPQQADTQYF. CDR3 bases: TGCGCCAGCAGCCCACAGCAGGCAGATACGCAGTATTTT. J is TRBJ2-3 and V is TRBV5-1; D unclear. The V gene lost 4 bases and the J gene lost 4 bases, with 10 bases spanning the gap. Looked up from germline, CDR1 is SGHRS and CDR2 is YFSETQ. This CDR3 spans 13 amino acids.

This clone was found a few times. The chain combines TRBV5-1 with TRBJ2-3, with D hard to call. The length of the CDR3 is 14 residues. Trimming removed 2 bases from V and 1 base from J, with 8 bases in between. Germline lookup yields CDR1 SGHRS and CDR2 YFSETQ. DNA for the CDR3: TGCGCCAGCAGCTTAAGCCAGGGCACAGATACGCAGTATTTT. It translates to CASSLSQGTDTQYF.

This chain joins TRBV4-2 and TRBJ2-2; possibly TRBD1 for D (7 bases). Germline-derived CDR1 and CDR2 are LGHNA and YNFKEQ. The CDR3 is 15 residues long. The V end was cut by 0 bases, the J end by 7 bases, with 12 bases between. The CDR3 nucleotides read TGTGCCAGCAGCCAAGAGAGGGGGCGGGGCGGGGAGCTGTTTTTT. Translating it yields CASSQERGRGGELFF.